These 25 T cell receptor beta chains were all obtained from the same sample, sequenced in a study of response to subunit inactivated influenza vaccine. TCRdb analysed the RT-PCR reads with MiXCR anew, one entry per CDR3 protein. The sample records roughly 500,000 distinct CDR3 sequences, 25% being singletons. This material consisted of CD4+ T cells sorted from PBMCs, taken more than 4 days after vaccination. The source is a man aged 50-59 years who received an inactivated influenza vaccine.

The gene calls are TRBV6-1 and TRBJ2-7; either TRBD1 or TRBD2 may supply D (6 bases each). Trimming took 8 bases from V and 1 from J, leaving 9 bases between them. CDR3 length: 12 residues. Germline-derived CDR1 and CDR2 are MNHNS and SASEGT. Here the CDR3 reads CASGGPSYEQYF. The CDR3 region has the DNA TGTGCCAGCGGGGGGCCATCCTACGAGCAGTACTTC.

This clonotype was counted ten times or more. The V gene is TRBV12-3 or TRBV12-4, the J gene TRBJ2-7; D could derive from TRBD1 or TRBD2 (5 bases each). The CDR3 runs to 14 residues. Trimming removed 2 bases from V and 4 bases from J, with 12 bases in between. The CDR3 nucleotides read TGTGCCAGCAGTTTAACAGGAGGACCTTACGAGCAGTACTTC. It translates to CASSLTGGPYEQYF.

This clonotype was found a few times. This rearrangement joins TRBV12-3 or TRBV12-4 to TRBJ2-1; 7 bases fit TRBD2. The junction had 8 bases not matched to a gene; V was cut back by 3 bases and J by 9 bases. The CDR3 totals 14 residues. CDR3 residues: CASSFGGSGGEQFF. In nucleotides, the CDR3 is TGTGCCAGCAGTTTTGGCGGGAGTGGAGGTGAGCAGTTCTTC.

The chain recombines TRBV12-3 or TRBV12-4 with TRBJ2-1; 7 positions match TRBD2. The CDR3 runs to 15 residues. J lost 7 bases, V lost 0 bases, and 6 bases had no gene match. CDR3 nucleotide sequence: TGTGCCAGCAGTTTAGCCGCCCTAGCGGTGAATGAGCAGTTCTTC. Translated: CASSLAALAVNEQFF.

This clonotype was counted between two and nine times. The CDR3: CSGRLAGSYEQYF. As DNA, the CDR3 is TGCAGCGGACGACTAGCGGGATCCTACGAGCAGTACTTC. The rearrangement uses TRBV29-1 and TRBJ2-7; 11 bases fit TRBD2. The CDR3 runs 13 residues. CDR1 is SQVTM and CDR2 is ANQGSEA in the germline V gene. The trim removed 7 bases at V and 1 base at J, leaving 3 bases unmatched.

This chain links TRBV20-1 with TRBJ2-7; 9 bases align to TRBD1. V was clipped by 0 bases and J by 5 bases; unmatched bases: 2. The germline V gene has CDR1 DFQATT and CDR2 SNEGSKA (reference sequence). The CDR3 sequence is 13 residues long. CDR3 amino acids: CSARDWTGDEQYF. In DNA form, the CDR3 reads TGCAGTGCTAGAGACTGGACAGGGGACGAGCAGTACTTC.

The gene calls are TRBV5-6 and TRBJ2-2; no reliable D call. The germline V and J ends were trimmed by 0 bases and 5 bases, with 11 bases remaining between them. The germline V gene has CDR1 SGHDT and CDR2 YYEEEE. The CDR3 runs to 15 residues. The CDR3 sequence is CASSLVGLETGELFF. The CDR3 DNA sequence: TGTGCCAGCAGCTTGGTTGGGCTCGAGACCGGGGAGCTGTTTTTT.

The rearrangement joins TRBV27 to TRBJ2-2; possibly TRBD2 for D (6 bases). CDR3 length equals 16 residues. Germline V gene data show CDR1 as MNHEY and CDR2 as SMNVEV (reference sequence). The germline V and J ends were trimmed by 5 bases and 2 bases, with 15 bases remaining between them. The DNA of the CDR3 is TGTGCCAGCAGTATTGTGGGAGGACAAAACACCGGGGAGCTGTTTTTT. This sequence encodes CASSIVGGQNTGELFF.

The genes are TRBV5-1 and TRBJ2-5, with 8 bases matching TRBD1. This CDR3 spans 17 amino acids. J was trimmed by 1 base and V by 4 bases; bases with no gene match: 12. Germline V CDR1 and CDR2: SGHRS, YFSETQ. CDR3 sequence reads: CASSLGGRGPSQETQYF. The CDR3, as DNA: TGCGCCAGCAGCCTGGGAGGCAGGGGGCCTTCCCAAGAGACCCAGTACTTC.

The chain uses TRBV7-8 and TRBJ2-3; 10 bases line up with TRBD2. Germline V gives CDR1 SGHVS, CDR2 FQNEAQ. The CDR3 has 18 residues. V lost 1 base to trimming and J lost 2 bases; unmatched junction nucleotides: 9. The CDR3 sequence is CASSLGKRGGPNTDTQYF. CDR3 DNA: TGTGCCAGCAGCTTAGGAAAGCGGGGGGGCCCGAACACAGATACGCAGTATTTT.

This clonotype was counted between two and nine times. This CDR3 is CSVEWASGNTQYF. The CDR3, as DNA: TGCAGCGTTGAATGGGCTAGCGGTAATACGCAGTATTTT. The chain has TRBV29-1 and TRBJ2-3; 7 bases match TRBD2. V was pared by 2 bases and J by 7 bases, with 6 bases of the junction left unmatched. Germline V gives CDR1 SQVTM, CDR2 ANQGSEA. This CDR3 has 13 amino acids.

This sequence joins TRBV7-3 and TRBJ2-3, with 8 bases lining up with TRBD1. Trimming cost V 5 bases and J 5 bases; bases outside gene matches: 9. The CDR3 has 15 residues. Germline values: CDR1 SGHTA, CDR2 FQGTGA. The DNA for the CDR3 is TGTGCCAGCAGCCCCGACAGGGGCGGTTTAGATACGCAGTATTTT. As protein: CASSPDRGGLDTQYF.

This clonotype came up a few times. The chain recombines TRBV20-1 with TRBJ2-7, with 9 bases fitting TRBD2. The V segment lost 3 bases and the J segment 7 bases; nucleotides outside the gene matches: 13. The CDR3 is made up of 15 amino acids. Germline values: CDR1 DFQATT, CDR2 SNEGSKA (reference sequence). The CDR3 region is CSASTFRGGAEEQYF. The CDR3 DNA reads TGCAGTGCTAGTACGTTTCGCGGGGGGGCCGAAGAGCAGTACTTC.

The chain is built from TRBV5-1 and TRBJ1-2; D might be TRBD1 (5 bases). CDR1 and CDR2 (germline): SGHRS, YFSETQ. The CDR3 runs to 13 residues. Trimming took off 4 bases at V and 5 bases at J, with 12 bases between the two ends. The CDR3 bases are TGCGCCAGCAGCGTTGGGACTGCTTATGGCTACACCTTC. Translated: CASSVGTAYGYTF. Complete variable domain (other parts from reference TRBV5-1 and TRBJ1-2): KAGVTQTPRYLIKTRGQQVTLSCSPISGHRSVSWYQQTPGQGLQFLFEYFSETQRNKGNFPGRFSGRQFSNSRSEMNVSTLELGDSALYLCASSVGTAYGYTFGSGTRLTVV.

The chain employs TRBV6-2 or TRBV6-3 and TRBJ2-2; D might be TRBD1 (5 bases). The germline V gene has CDR1 MNHEY and CDR2 SVGEGT. Trimming cost V 2 bases and J 6 bases, with 13 bases left between them. This CDR3 has 15 residues. CDR3 sequence: CASSYAPRAAGELFF. DNA of the CDR3: TGTGCCAGCAGTTACGCCCCCAGGGCAGCCGGGGAGCTGTTTTTT.

This chain uses TRBV18 with TRBJ2-1, with 11 bases lining up with TRBD2. The CDR3 loop spans 16 amino acids. Germline values: CDR1 KGHSH, CDR2 LQKENI. V was clipped by 3 bases and J by 6 bases; unmatched bases: 7. CDR3 loop: CASSPLTSGRANEQFF. CDR3 bases: TGTGCCAGCTCACCCTTAACTAGCGGGAGAGCCAATGAGCAGTTCTTC.

V usage is TRBV9 and J usage is TRBJ2-7, with a possible D match to TRBD1 (5 bases). The V end lost 4 bases, the J end lost 4 bases, and 12 bases lay between the germline ends. The CDR3 totals 13 residues. The germline V gene has CDR1 SGDLS and CDR2 YYNGEE. CDR3 amino acids: CASSPGPGYEQYF. The CDR3 DNA sequence: TGTGCCAGCAGCCCCGGCCCAGGGTACGAGCAGTACTTC.

This clonotype was detected a few times. A read error may produce the germline difference seen at one junction end. J is TRBJ2-3 and V is TRBV18; D is possibly TRBD1 (6 bases). Germline CDR1 is KGHSH and CDR2 is LQKENI. CDR3 size: 13 residues. The CDR3 nucleotides read TGTGCCAGCTCGTACCAAACGACAGGTACGCAGTATTTT. Translation: CASSYQTTGTQYF.

J is TRBJ2-3 and V is TRBV11-2; D ambiguous. Per the germline V gene, CDR1 is SGHAT and CDR2 is FQNNGV. V was clipped by 1 base and J by 3 bases, with 8 bases between them. This CDR3 spans 14 amino acids. The CDR3 sequence: CASSLGVPTDTQYF. The CDR3 DNA follows: TGTGCCAGCAGCTTAGGGGTTCCTACAGATACGCAGTATTTT.

This clonotype was observed a few times. CDR3 region: CASSLDGETQYF. The DNA for the CDR3 is TGTGCCAGCAGCTTAGATGGGGAGACCCAGTACTTC. The rearrangement links TRBV11-2 to TRBJ2-5; D remains ambiguous. The CDR3 spans 12 residues. CDR1 and CDR2 (germline): SGHAT, FQNNGV. Trimming stripped 0 bases from V and 5 bases from J, with 4 bases between.

This clonotype was detected only a few times. CDR3 loop: CSGGDRAKEQYF. The CDR3 nucleotides are TGCAGTGGAGGGGACAGGGCTAAGGAGCAGTACTTC. V gene TRBV20-1 combines with J gene TRBJ2-7; 9 nucleotides align to TRBD1. The V gene's germline CDR1 is DFQATT and CDR2 SNEGSKA (reference sequence). This CDR3 has 12 amino acids. V lost 7 bases to trimming and J lost 7 bases; unmatched junction nucleotides: 8.

V is TRBV20-1 and J is TRBJ2-5; D is unclear. Trimming removed 1 base from V and 0 bases from J, with 12 bases in between. The CDR3 runs to 15 residues. Germline CDR1 is DFQATT and CDR2 is SNEGSKA (reference sequence). CDR3 amino acids: CSARVSGVNQETQYF. In DNA form, the CDR3 reads TGCAGTGCTAGAGTCAGTGGCGTAAACCAAGAGACCCAGTACTTC.

This clonotype was seen only a few times. V is TRBV20-1 and J is TRBJ2-7; 8 bases are a match to TRBD2. The CDR3 runs 14 residues. J was trimmed by 2 bases and V by 2 bases; bases with no gene match: 5. Germline V gene sequence: CDR1 DFQATT, CDR2 SNEGSKA (reference sequence). The CDR3 sequence: CSARRDGGAYEQYF. CDR3 in DNA: TGCAGTGCTAGAAGGGACGGGGGGGCCTACGAGCAGTACTTC.

This clonotype has only a few counts. The chain couples TRBV11-2 to TRBJ2-5; D unclear. The germline V and J ends were trimmed by 4 bases and 4 bases, with 16 bases remaining between them. The CDR3 spans 15 residues. Germline values: CDR1 SGHAT, CDR2 FQNNGV. CDR3 sequence: CASSSVYSRGETQYF. DNA for the CDR3: TGTGCCAGCAGCTCTGTGTACTCGAGAGGAGAGACCCAGTACTTC.

The J gene is TRBJ1-2, the V gene TRBV6-2 or TRBV6-3, with D maybe TRBD1 (6 bases). Germline values: CDR1 MNHEY, CDR2 SVGEGT. Trimming took off 6 bases at V and 4 bases at J, with 12 bases between the two ends. The CDR3 length is 13 residues. The CDR3 protein is CASSNAGVYGYTF. In nucleotides, the CDR3 is TGTGCCAGCAGCAATGCAGGGGTCTATGGCTACACCTTC.